This T cell receptor (beta chain) appears in the sequencing data of a study of T-cell reconstitution after alpha-beta-depleted transplantation in children. This clonotype showed up just a few times. What it binds is unknown. Unique molecular identifiers tagged the TCRbeta library. TCRdb reprocessed the PCR reads with MiXCR, giving one entry per CDR3 protein. The table has about 420,000 distinct CDR3 sequences, around 15% seen once; the top ten hold under 30%. This CDR3 comprises 12 residues. V lost 2 bases, J lost 4 bases, and 6 bases lay in between. General study points: Among T cells one year after transplant, newly produced cells accounted for most counts and diversity.

This chain joins TRBV12-3 or TRBV12-4 and TRBJ2-7; D remains unclear. Source: PBMCs, mostly from graft donor cells, taken 360 days after TCRalphabeta/CD19-depleted stem cell transplant. The source of this sequence is a boy in the first two years of life who had a stem cell transplant for Wiskott-Aldrich syndrome, so the T cells may come from the graft donor. This chain's CDR3 is CASSLWVYEQYF. The CDR3 DNA reads TGTGCCAGCAGTTTATGGGTTTACGAGCAGTACTTC.